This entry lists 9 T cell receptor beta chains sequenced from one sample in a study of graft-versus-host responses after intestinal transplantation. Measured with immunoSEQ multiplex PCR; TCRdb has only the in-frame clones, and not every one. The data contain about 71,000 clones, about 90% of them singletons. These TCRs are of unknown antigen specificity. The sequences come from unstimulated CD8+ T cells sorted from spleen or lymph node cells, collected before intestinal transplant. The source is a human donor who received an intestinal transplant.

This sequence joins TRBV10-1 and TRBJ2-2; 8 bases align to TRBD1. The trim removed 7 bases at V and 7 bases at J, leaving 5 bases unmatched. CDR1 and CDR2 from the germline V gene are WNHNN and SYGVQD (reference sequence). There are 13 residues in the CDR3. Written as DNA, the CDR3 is TGCGCCAGCAAGGGGACAGGCGGCGGGGAGCTGTTTTTT. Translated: CASKGTGGGELFF.

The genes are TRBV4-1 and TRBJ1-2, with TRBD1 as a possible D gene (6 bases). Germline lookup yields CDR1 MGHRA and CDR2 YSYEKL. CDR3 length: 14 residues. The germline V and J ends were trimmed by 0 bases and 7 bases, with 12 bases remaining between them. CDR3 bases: TGCGCCAGCAGCCAAGACCACAGGGCAGGTGGCTACACCTTC. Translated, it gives CASSQDHRAGGYTF.

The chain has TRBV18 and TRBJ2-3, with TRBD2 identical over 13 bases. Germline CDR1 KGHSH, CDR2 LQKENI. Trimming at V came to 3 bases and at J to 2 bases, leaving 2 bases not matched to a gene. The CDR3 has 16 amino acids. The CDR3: CASSPGLAGTTDTQYF. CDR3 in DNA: TGTGCCAGCTCACCGGGACTAGCGGGGACCACAGATACGCAGTATTTT.

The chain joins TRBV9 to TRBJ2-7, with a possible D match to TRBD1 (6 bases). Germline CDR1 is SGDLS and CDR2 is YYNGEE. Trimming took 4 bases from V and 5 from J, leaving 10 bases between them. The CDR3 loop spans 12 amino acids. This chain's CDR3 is CASSSQGNEQYF. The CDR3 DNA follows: TGTGCCAGCAGCTCACAGGGTAACGAGCAGTACTTC.

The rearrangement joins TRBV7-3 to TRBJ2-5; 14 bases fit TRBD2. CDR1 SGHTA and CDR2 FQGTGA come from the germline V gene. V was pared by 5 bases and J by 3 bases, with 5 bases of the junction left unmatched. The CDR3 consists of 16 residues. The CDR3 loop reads CASSPGLAGGKETQYF. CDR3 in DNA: TGTGCCAGCAGCCCTGGACTAGCGGGGGGAAAAGAGACCCAGTACTTC.

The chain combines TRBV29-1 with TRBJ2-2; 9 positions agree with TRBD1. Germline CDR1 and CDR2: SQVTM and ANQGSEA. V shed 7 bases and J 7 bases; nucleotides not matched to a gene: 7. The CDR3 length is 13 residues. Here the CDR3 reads CSAEGTGYGELFF. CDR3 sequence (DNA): TGCAGCGCCGAGGGGACAGGGTACGGGGAGCTGTTTTTT.

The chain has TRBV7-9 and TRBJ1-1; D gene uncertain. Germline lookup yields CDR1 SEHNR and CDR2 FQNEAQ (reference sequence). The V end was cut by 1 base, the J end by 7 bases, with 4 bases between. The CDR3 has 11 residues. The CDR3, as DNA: TGTGCCAGCAGCTTAGAGAGTGAAGCTTTCTTT. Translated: CASSLESEAFF.

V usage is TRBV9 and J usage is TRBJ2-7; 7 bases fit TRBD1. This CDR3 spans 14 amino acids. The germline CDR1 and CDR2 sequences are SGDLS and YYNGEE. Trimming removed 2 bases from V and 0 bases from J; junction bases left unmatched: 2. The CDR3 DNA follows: TGTGCCAGCAGCGTGACAGGGAGCTCCTACGAGCAGTACTTC. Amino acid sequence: CASSVTGSSYEQYF.

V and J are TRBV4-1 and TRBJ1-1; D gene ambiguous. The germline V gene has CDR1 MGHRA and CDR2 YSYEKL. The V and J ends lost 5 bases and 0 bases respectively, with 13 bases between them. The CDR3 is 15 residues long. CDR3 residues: CASSSRHLMNTEAFF. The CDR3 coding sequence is TGCGCCAGCAGCTCGCGACACCTCATGAACACTGAAGCTTTCTTT.